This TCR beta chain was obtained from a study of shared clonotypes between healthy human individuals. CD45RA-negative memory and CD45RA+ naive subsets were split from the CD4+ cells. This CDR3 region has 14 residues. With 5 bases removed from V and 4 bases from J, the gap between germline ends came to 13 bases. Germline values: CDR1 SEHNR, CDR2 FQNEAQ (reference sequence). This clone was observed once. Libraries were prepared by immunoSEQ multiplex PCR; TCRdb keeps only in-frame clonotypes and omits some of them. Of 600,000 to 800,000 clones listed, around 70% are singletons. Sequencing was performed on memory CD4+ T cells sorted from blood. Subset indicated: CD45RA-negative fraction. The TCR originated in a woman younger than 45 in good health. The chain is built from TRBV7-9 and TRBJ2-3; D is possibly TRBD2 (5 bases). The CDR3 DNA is TGTGCCAGCAGCCGAGGACTCTTCGCAGATACGCAGTATTTT. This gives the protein CASSRGLFADTQYF. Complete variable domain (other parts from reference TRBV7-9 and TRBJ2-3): DTGVSQNPRHKITKRGQNVTFRCDPISEHNRLYWYRQTLGQGPEFLTYFQNEAQLEKSRLLSDRFSAERPKGSFSTLEIQRTEQGDSAMYLCASSRGLFADTQYFGPGTRLTVL.